This T cell receptor beta chain came from a study of T cell responses to AZD1222 COVID-19 vaccine. Clones were read by immunoSEQ multiplex PCR, and TCRdb kept only the in-frame ones, dropping some. The sample holds under 75,000 clones, 85% seen once. This clone appeared once. Its antigen is currently unknown. Study results and caveats: Spike-specific TCRs gained breadth and depth after people received two AZD1222 doses. With dominance at 160-218 and 743-854, vaccine-associated CD4 TCRs spanned spike. Possibly, clonal diversity was underestimated; donors were largely white British and included more females. At study baseline, merely roughly 6 AZD1222 recipients were seropositive.

The CDR3 totals 16 residues. Germline CDR1 is MNHEY and CDR2 is SVGAGI. V was cut by 2 bases and J by 3 bases, with 16 bases left in between. Here the sequenced sample was peripheral blood, taken on day 0 of AZD1222 vaccination. The receptor was isolated from an adult in good health. The genes are TRBV6-5 and TRBJ1-1; TRBD1 might be the D (5 bases). CDR3 coding DNA: TGTGCCAGCAGTTACCGACGGGGGGGTGGGTACACTGAAGCTTTCTTT. Translation gives CASSYRRGGGYTEAFF.